The clone carrying this T cell receptor (beta chain) was seen only a few times. The data were taken from a study of T cells in Graves' hyperthyroidism and ophthalmopathy. Across 18 months, stable Graves' hyperthyroidism was marked by no progression to ophthalmopathy. Trimming cost V 4 bases and J 6 bases, with 10 bases left between them. In germline, CDR1 is LGHDT, CDR2 YNNKEL (reference sequence). The CDR3 runs 13 residues. There were TCR beta CDR3 regions amplified from RNA transcripts. The HTBI primer set drove a first-round RT-PCR of the TCR CDR3. TCRdb re-derived calls from the multiplex PCR reads in MiXCR, one entry per CDR3 protein. This sample has more than 300,000 distinct CDR3 sequences; approximately 14% occur once, and the top ten carry around 23%.

Sequencing used blood. The source of this sequence is a woman under 40 with Graves' hyperthyroidism. The rearrangement links TRBV3-1 to TRBJ2-4; no clear D. CDR3 bases: TGTGCCAGCAGCCGCCCGATGGGAAACATTCAGTACTTC. Encoded protein: CASSRPMGNIQYF.